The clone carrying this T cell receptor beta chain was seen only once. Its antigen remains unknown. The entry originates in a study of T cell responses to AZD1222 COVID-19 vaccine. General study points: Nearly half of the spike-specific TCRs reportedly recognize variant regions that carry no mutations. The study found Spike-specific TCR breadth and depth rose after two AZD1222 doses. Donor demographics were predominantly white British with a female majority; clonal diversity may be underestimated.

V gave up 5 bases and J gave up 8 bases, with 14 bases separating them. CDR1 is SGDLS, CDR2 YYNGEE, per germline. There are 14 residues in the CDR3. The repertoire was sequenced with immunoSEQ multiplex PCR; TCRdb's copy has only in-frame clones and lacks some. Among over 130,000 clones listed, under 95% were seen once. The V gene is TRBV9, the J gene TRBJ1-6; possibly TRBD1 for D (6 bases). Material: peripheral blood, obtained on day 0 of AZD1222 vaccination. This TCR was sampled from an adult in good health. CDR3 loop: CASRGGGPDSPLHF. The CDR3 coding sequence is TGTGCCAGCAGGGGAGGGGGGCCAGATTCACCCCTCCACTTT. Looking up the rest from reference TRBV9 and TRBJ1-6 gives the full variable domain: DSGVTQTPKHLITATGQRVTLRCSPRSGDLSVYWYQQSLDQGLQFLIQYYNGEERAKGNILERFSAQQFPDLHSELNLSSLELGDSALYFCASRGGGPDSPLHFGNGTRLTVT.